This T cell receptor (beta chain) derives from a study of T cell responses to AZD1222 COVID-19 vaccine. The CDR3 runs to 16 residues. Germline trimming cut 6 bases from V and 6 bases from J; bases unmatched to any gene: 8. Germline lookup yields CDR1 LNHDA and CDR2 SQIVND (reference sequence). Sequenced by immunoSEQ multiplex PCR; TCRdb stores in-frame clones only, minus some. This repertoire shows 140,000 or so clones, almost 90% found once; its top ten account for about 3%. The sequence derives from an adult in good health. The rearrangement uses TRBV19 and TRBJ1-6; 10 bases agree with TRBD1. Source: peripheral blood, taken on day 0 of AZD1222 vaccination. CDR3 in DNA: TGTGCCAGTAGCACCCGACAGGGGGCGACTAATTCACCCCTCCACTTT. Residues: CASSTRQGATNSPLHF.